The clone carrying this TCR beta chain occurred many times. V lost 5 bases to trimming and J lost 8 bases; unmatched junction nucleotides: 7. Germline CDR1 reads PRHDT; CDR2 reads FYEKMQ (reference sequence). The length of the CDR3 is 14 residues. The entry originates in a study of T cells after yellow fever vaccination. On the study more broadly: Using CD3, CD45RA, CCR7 and CD95, the EM, EMRA, CM and Tscm memory subsets were sorted. Preparation of fractions with low cell numbers was performed using SMART-Seq v4 Ultra Low Input. Study results and caveats: Post-booster repertoires again held most primary-vaccination clones (roughly 95% CD4, roughly 90% CD8). Clonotypes appearing in both CD4 and CD8 compartments existed, and their share was small.

TCRdb passed the 5' RACE reads through MiXCR, listing each CDR3 protein once. The data contain roughly 16,000 distinct CDR3 sequences, less than 5% of them singletons. The receptor was derived from a man aged 25 to 40 who received the YFV17D yellow fever vaccine. V and J are TRBV13 and TRBJ2-1, with 9 bases identical to TRBD1. Material: PBMCs, either bulk or a sorted T-cell subset (CD4+, CD8+, memory, or dextramer-sorted; not recorded which), obtained 15 days after the yellow fever booster vaccination. CDR3 DNA sequence: TGTGCCAGCAGCCACCGGACAGGGGAGGATGAGCAGTTCTTC. Protein: CASSHRTGEDEQFF.